The following is a T cell receptor (beta chain) sequence with its context. This entry belongs to a study of cytomegalovirus exposure and HLA in healthy donors. Trimming shortened V by 2 bases and J by 0 bases, and 19 bases separated the two germline ends. The CDR3 spans 18 residues. CDR1 KGHSH and CDR2 LQKENI come from the germline V gene. PCR amplification relied on 60 Vbeta primers (plus 13 Jbeta primers). Using immunoSEQ multiplex PCR, the repertoire was profiled, and TCRdb retains in-frame clones only, with some absent. Reported are about 50,000 clones; the ten largest clones contain more than 2%.

The sequencing sample was made of PBMCs. The chain couples TRBV18 to TRBJ1-1, with D maybe TRBD1 (6 bases). This receptor was identified in a woman aged 18-29 years in good health and CMV-seronegative. CDR3 nucleotides: TGTGCCAGCTCACCATTTGGGGGGGCGGGGCCCATGAACACTGAAGCTTTCTTT. Its protein product is CASSPFGGAGPMNTEAFF.